The rows below give T cell receptor beta chains drawn from one sample of a study of Graves' ophthalmopathy and Graves' hyperthyroidism. Via MiXCR, TCRdb re-called the multiplex PCR reads, giving one row per CDR3 protein. The sample records 400,000 to 450,000 distinct CDR3 sequences, approximately 21% being singletons. Sequenced sample: peripheral blood. These receptors all stem from a woman younger than 30 with stable Graves' hyperthyroidism. CDR3s include the opening cysteine and the closing phenylalanine or tryptophan. Fields, in order: D gene, J gene, V gene, clone size, CDR3 DNA, CDR3 protein. D genes are given only for firm matches. The listing skips clone size in some rows; elsewhere it reads once, few, many or a size class.

D gene: NA
J gene: TRBJ2-2
V gene: TRBV6-5
clone size: many
CDR3 DNA: TGTGCCAGCAGCCAGAGGCGGGAAGCCGGGGAGCTGTTTTTT
CDR3 protein: CASSQRREAGELFF

D gene: TRBD1
J gene: TRBJ2-7
V gene: TRBV30
clone size: many
CDR3 DNA: TGTGCCTGGAGTAAGCCAACAGGGGCTTCCTACGAGCAGTACTTC
CDR3 protein: CAWSKPTGASYEQYF

D gene: NA
J gene: TRBJ1-5
V gene: TRBV20-1
clone size: many
CDR3 DNA: TGCAGTGCTAGGGAGCAATATAGCAATCAGCCCCAGCATTTT
CDR3 protein: CSAREQYSNQPQHF

D gene: TRBD1
J gene: TRBJ1-1
V gene: TRBV12-3/TRBV12-4
clone size: NA
CDR3 DNA: TGTGCCAGCAGTTTGGGACAGAAAGCTTTCTTT
CDR3 protein: CASSLGQKAFF

D gene: NA
J gene: TRBJ1-4
V gene: TRBV11-1
clone size: NA
CDR3 DNA: TGTGCCAGCAGCTCCCCGTGGGCTGGAGGGGTTGAGGATGAAAAACTGTTTTTT
CDR3 protein: CASSSPWAGGVEDEKLFF

D gene: TRBD1
J gene: TRBJ1-5
V gene: TRBV15
clone size: few
CDR3 DNA: TGTGCCACCAGCAGTAAGGGACAGGGCAATCAGCCCCAGCATTTT
CDR3 protein: CATSSKGQGNQPQHF

D gene: NA
J gene: TRBJ2-7
V gene: TRBV2
clone size: many
CDR3 DNA: TGTGCCAGCAGTGAACTGCAGGAGGAAATCTTC
CDR3 protein: CASSELQEEIF

D gene: NA
J gene: TRBJ2-7
V gene: TRBV20-1
clone size: many
CDR3 DNA: TGCAGGGGGGAGAGGTCCTACGAGCAGTACTTC
CDR3 protein: CRGERSYEQYF

D gene: NA
J gene: TRBJ1-2
V gene: TRBV20-1
clone size: many
CDR3 DNA: TGCAGTGCTAGAGATGCGTGGGAGGGCTACACCTTC
CDR3 protein: CSARDAWEGYTF

D gene: TRBD2
J gene: TRBJ2-7
V gene: TRBV2
clone size: NA
CDR3 DNA: TGTGCCAGCCGTAGCGGGGGGAAATACGAGCAGTACTTC
CDR3 protein: CASRSGGKYEQYF

D gene: TRBD2
J gene: TRBJ2-7
V gene: TRBV11-2
clone size: many
CDR3 DNA: TGTGCCAGCAGCCTTCGGGAAGGGCGGGAGGATCGGTACGAGCAGTACTTC
CDR3 protein: CASSLREGREDRYEQYF

D gene: TRBD2
J gene: TRBJ2-7
V gene: TRBV10-3
clone size: NA
CDR3 DNA: TGTGCCATCAGTGATTCGACGACTAGCGTTACCTCCTACGAGCAGTACTTC
CDR3 protein: CAISDSTTSVTSYEQYF

D gene: NA
J gene: TRBJ1-5
V gene: TRBV19
clone size: many
CDR3 DNA: TGTGCCAGTAGTACAGGAGGCCAGCCCCAGCATTTT
CDR3 protein: CASSTGGQPQHF

D gene: NA
J gene: TRBJ2-7
V gene: TRBV7-2
clone size: many
CDR3 DNA: TGTGCCAGCAGCTTAAATCAGGGTCATAATCCCTACGAGCAGTACTTC
CDR3 protein: CASSLNQGHNPYEQYF

D gene: NA
J gene: TRBJ2-4
V gene: TRBV3-1
clone size: many
CDR3 DNA: TGTGCCAGCAGCCATAGGGGGAGCGGTGACATTCAGTACTTC
CDR3 protein: CASSHRGSGDIQYF

D gene: NA
J gene: TRBJ1-2
V gene: TRBV7-2
clone size: NA
CDR3 DNA: TGTGCCAGCAGCTTCGGGGGGGATGACTATGGCTACACCTTC
CDR3 protein: CASSFGGDDYGYTF

D gene: TRBD1
J gene: TRBJ2-7
V gene: TRBV11-2
clone size: many
CDR3 DNA: TGTGCCAGCAGGCCTCGTGGACAGGGTATCTACGAGCAGTACTTC
CDR3 protein: CASRPRGQGIYEQYF

D gene: NA
J gene: TRBJ2-5
V gene: TRBV20-1
clone size: many
CDR3 DNA: TGCAGTGCTAGAGTGGTAGCCTCGGGCGAGACCCAGTACTTC
CDR3 protein: CSARVVASGETQYF

D gene: NA
J gene: TRBJ1-1
V gene: TRBV6-5
clone size: once
CDR3 DNA: TGTGCCAGCAGTCACCCCGGGGAGAACACTGAAGCTTTCTTT
CDR3 protein: CASSHPGENTEAFF

D gene: NA
J gene: TRBJ2-7
V gene: TRBV12-3/TRBV12-4
clone size: NA
CDR3 DNA: TGTGCCAGCAGTTACTCGACAGGTAGCGAGCAGTACTTC
CDR3 protein: CASSYSTGSEQYF

D gene: NA
J gene: TRBJ1-1
V gene: TRBV6-1
clone size: many
CDR3 DNA: TGTGCCAGCAGGGGGAGGGGAAAGAGGACTGAAGCTTTCTTT
CDR3 protein: CASRGRGKRTEAFF

D gene: TRBD2
J gene: TRBJ2-7
V gene: TRBV11-2
clone size: many
CDR3 DNA: TGTGCCAGCAGCCCAATAGGTAGGCTAGCGGGAGCAGTCTACGAGCAGTACTTC
CDR3 protein: CASSPIGRLAGAVYEQYF

D gene: TRBD2
J gene: TRBJ2-7
V gene: TRBV20-1
clone size: many
CDR3 DNA: TGCAGTGCTAGAGCGACTAGTGGGCAGCGGGGGATGGCCTACGAGCAGTACTTC
CDR3 protein: CSARATSGQRGMAYEQYF

D gene: NA
J gene: TRBJ2-6
V gene: TRBV6-1
clone size: NA
CDR3 DNA: TGTGCCGGACTCGTTGGTGGGGCCAACGTCCTGACTTTC
CDR3 protein: CAGLVGGANVLTF

D gene: TRBD2
J gene: TRBJ2-7
V gene: TRBV20-1
clone size: many
CDR3 DNA: TGCAGTGCTAGGACTAGCGGGTCTAGCTACGAGCAGTACTTC
CDR3 protein: CSARTSGSSYEQYF

D gene: TRBD2
J gene: TRBJ2-5
V gene: TRBV11-2
clone size: NA
CDR3 DNA: TGTGCCAGCAACCCCGAGCGGACTAGCGGGGGGGGGATAGAGACCCAGTACTTC
CDR3 protein: CASNPERTSGGGIETQYF

D gene: NA
J gene: TRBJ1-1
V gene: TRBV5-1
clone size: many
CDR3 DNA: TGTGCCAGCAGCCCAGGGACGGTGAACACTGAAGCTTTCTTT
CDR3 protein: CASSPGTVNTEAFF

D gene: NA
J gene: TRBJ2-7
V gene: TRBV28
clone size: many
CDR3 DNA: TGTGCCAGCAGGGGACGAGGGCCAGGATACGAGCAGTACTTC
CDR3 protein: CASRGRGPGYEQYF

D gene: NA
J gene: TRBJ2-7
V gene: TRBV4-2
clone size: few
CDR3 DNA: TGTGCCAGCAGCCAAGATCGGGGTATCGGGGACGAGCAGTACTTC
CDR3 protein: CASSQDRGIGDEQYF

D gene: NA
J gene: TRBJ2-5
V gene: TRBV27
clone size: NA
CDR3 DNA: TGTGCCAGCAGTTTAAAGTGGGACATCCAAGAGACCCAGTACTTC
CDR3 protein: CASSLKWDIQETQYF

D gene: NA
J gene: TRBJ1-3
V gene: TRBV12-3/TRBV12-4
clone size: many
CDR3 DNA: TGTGCCAGCACACTCTCTGGAAACACCATATATTTT
CDR3 protein: CASTLSGNTIYF

D gene: NA
J gene: TRBJ1-2
V gene: TRBV12-3/TRBV12-4
clone size: NA
CDR3 DNA: TGTGCCAGCAGAGAGGACACGGAAAATGGCTACACCTTC
CDR3 protein: CASREDTENGYTF

D gene: NA
J gene: TRBJ1-5
V gene: TRBV28
clone size: many
CDR3 DNA: TGTGCCAGCAGTTACGGGTCTCAGCCCCAGCATTTT
CDR3 protein: CASSYGSQPQHF

D gene: NA
J gene: TRBJ2-7
V gene: TRBV11-2
clone size: NA
CDR3 DNA: TGTGCCAGCAGCCCCAATGGTATCTACGTTGGGCAGTACTTC
CDR3 protein: CASSPNGIYVGQYF

D gene: NA
J gene: TRBJ1-2
V gene: TRBV19
clone size: few
CDR3 DNA: TGTGCCAGTAGTAGCCAACCTACCTATGGCTACACCTTC
CDR3 protein: CASSSQPTYGYTF

D gene: NA
J gene: TRBJ1-5
V gene: TRBV12-3/TRBV12-4
clone size: NA
CDR3 DNA: TGTGCCAGCAGTTTAGGTTCATGGGGTTATAGCAATCAGCCCCAGCATTTT
CDR3 protein: CASSLGSWGYSNQPQHF

D gene: TRBD2
J gene: TRBJ2-5
V gene: TRBV12-3/TRBV12-4
clone size: many
CDR3 DNA: TGTGCCAGCAGTTTTGGACTAGTCGAGGAGACCCAGTACTTC
CDR3 protein: CASSFGLVEETQYF

D gene: TRBD1
J gene: TRBJ1-1
V gene: TRBV6-1
clone size: NA
CDR3 DNA: TGTGCCAGCAGTGAAAGAGGGGGCCAGGATGAAGCTTTCTTT
CDR3 protein: CASSERGGQDEAFF

D gene: TRBD2
J gene: TRBJ2-7
V gene: TRBV7-2
clone size: NA
CDR3 DNA: TGTGCCAGCAGCTTAACGGGCGGGAGGGAGCCCTACGAGCAGTACTTC
CDR3 protein: CASSLTGGREPYEQYF

D gene: NA
J gene: TRBJ1-6
V gene: TRBV7-2
clone size: NA
CDR3 DNA: TGTGCCAGCAGCTTAGGTGCCAGGTTCTATAATTCACCCCTCCACTTT
CDR3 protein: CASSLGARFYNSPLHF

D gene: NA
J gene: TRBJ1-1
V gene: TRBV12-3/TRBV12-4
clone size: NA
CDR3 DNA: TGTGCCAGCGTTCAAGGAGGGGGGGCAGGTGAAGCTTTCTTT
CDR3 protein: CASVQGGGAGEAFF